These 18 T cell receptor beta chains share one sample of origin, sequenced in a study of blood T cell dynamics during melanoma immunotherapy. As to time point: week 3, after first cycle of checkpoint inhibitor. Sequencing used immunoSEQ multiplex PCR; TCRdb keeps in-frame clones, though not all of them. The data contain about 7,300 clones, about four fifths of them singletons. The specimen was blood, collected from a patient treated with checkpoint blockade. The receptors originated from a human donor with melanoma.

V and J are TRBV6-5 and TRBJ2-1, with TRBD1 matching over 8 bases. Losses at the gene ends were 2 bases for V and 7 bases for J; bases not matched to a gene: 4. The length of the CDR3 is 14 residues. Per the germline V gene, CDR1 is MNHEY and CDR2 is SVGAGI. CDR3 loop: CASSYAGGRNEQFF. DNA for the CDR3: TGTGCCAGCAGTTACGCAGGGGGCAGGAATGAGCAGTTCTTC.

The chain employs TRBV9 and TRBJ2-3, with TRBD2 matching over 9 bases. Germline lookup yields CDR1 SGDLS and CDR2 YYNGEE. The length of the CDR3 is 14 residues. V lost 4 bases and J lost 5; bases outside the gene matches: 5. CDR3 protein: CASSSAGGLDTQYF. CDR3 sequence (DNA): TGTGCCAGCAGCAGTGCGGGGGGGTTAGATACGCAGTATTTT.

The chain couples TRBV7-8 to TRBJ1-1; no reliable D call. The CDR3 is 15 residues long. Germline V CDR1 and CDR2: SGHVS, FQNEAQ. V lost 1 base and J 5 bases, leaving 14 bases between the germline ends. The CDR3 loop is CASSLGTSSETEAFF. The CDR3 DNA is TGTGCCAGCAGCTTAGGGACCTCATCGGAAACTGAAGCTTTCTTT.

In this sample, this clone is medium-sized. The rearrangement links TRBV5-4 to TRBJ2-1; D could derive from TRBD1 or TRBD2 (5 bases each). Germline V gene data show CDR1 as SGHNT and CDR2 as YYREEE (reference sequence). This CDR3 spans 13 amino acids. Trimming left V 0 bases short and J 7 bases short, with 8 bases between. CDR3 bases: TGTGCCAGCAGCTTGGCGAGGGGAAATGAGCAGTTCTTC. As protein: CASSLARGNEQFF.

This sequence joins TRBV4-2 and TRBJ2-4, with D perhaps matching TRBD2 (6 bases). Germline CDR1 is LGHNA and CDR2 is YNFKEQ. The germline V and J ends were trimmed by 4 bases and 3 bases, with 16 bases remaining between them. The CDR3 loop spans 16 amino acids. CDR3 nucleotides: TGTGCCAGCAGCCCGCCTCGCGGGGAGGTCAAAAACATTCAGTACTTC. Translated: CASSPPRGEVKNIQYF.

The chain couples TRBV5-1 to TRBJ1-1; no definite D call. Germline V gives CDR1 SGHRS, CDR2 YFSETQ. Between the trimmed V and J ends, which lost 6 bases and 6 bases, there was a span of 24 bases. The CDR3 covers 16 residues. CDR3 region: CASMEGSRVLFSEAFF. The CDR3 DNA is TGCGCCAGCATGGAGGGTTCGAGGGTTCTTTTTTCTGAAGCTTTCTTT.

The chain links TRBV29-1 to TRBJ2-1, with a possible D match to TRBD2 (6 bases). The CDR3 spans 16 residues. Germline-derived CDR1 and CDR2 are SQVTM and ANQGSEA. V was trimmed by 3 bases and J by 2 bases, leaving 17 bases between them. In DNA, the CDR3 is TGCAGCGTTGAGATTTACGGGAGTTTGACCTACAATGAGCAGTTCTTC. Protein product: CSVEIYGSLTYNEQFF.

The V and J genes are TRBV19 and TRBJ1-1, with a possible D match to TRBD1 (5 bases). The CDR3 has 15 amino acids. The V and J ends lost 10 bases and 1 base respectively, with 19 bases between them. CDR1 is LNHDA, CDR2 SQIVND, per germline (reference sequence). The CDR3 DNA is TGTGCCAACCCCCTCGGACAACACAAGAACACTGAAGCTTTCTTT. This gives the protein CANPLGQHKNTEAFF.

In this sample, this clone turned up a few times. This sequence joins TRBV6-1 and TRBJ2-6; D is unresolved. The CDR3 has 15 residues. In germline, CDR1 is MNHNS, CDR2 SASEGT. The V end lost 5 bases, the J end lost 1 base, and 9 bases lay between the germline ends. The CDR3 spells CASSLGVSGANVLTF. In nucleotides, the CDR3 is TGTGCCAGCAGTCTTGGGGTATCTGGGGCCAACGTCCTGACTTTC.

The rearrangement links TRBV7-9 to TRBJ2-4; 8 bases line up with TRBD1. This CDR3 is built from 19 residues. The V and J ends lost 5 bases and 0 bases, in that order; junction bases with no gene match: 15. Germline-derived CDR1 and CDR2 are SEHNR and FQNEAQ (reference sequence). The CDR3 nucleotides are TGTGCCAGCAGCATTAGGACAGGGCCATCGAGATTAGCCAAAAACATTCAGTACTTC. Protein product: CASSIRTGPSRLAKNIQYF.

This chain joins TRBV27 and TRBJ2-3; 9 positions match TRBD1. There are 15 residues in the CDR3. Germline assignment: CDR1 MNHEY and CDR2 SMNVEV (reference sequence). The junction had 5 bases not matched to a gene; V was cut back by 5 bases and J by 2 bases. In nucleotides, the CDR3 is TGTGCCAGCAGTCTAGGACAGGGGATCACAGATACGCAGTATTTT. It encodes CASSLGQGITDTQYF.

The gene calls are TRBV7-2 and TRBJ2-7; 10 nucleotides line up with TRBD1. The V segment lost 6 bases and the J segment 6 bases; nucleotides outside the gene matches: 5. The CDR3 is 13 residues long. Germline-derived CDR1 and CDR2 are SGHTA and FQGNSA. CDR3 bases: TGTGCCAGCAGACCGGGACAGGGGCGCGAGCAGTACTTC. Protein: CASRPGQGREQYF.

This rearrangement joins TRBV30 to TRBJ1-6, with D unresolved. V lost 4 bases, J lost 3 bases, and 7 bases lay in between. Germline V gene sequence: CDR1 GTSNPN, CDR2 SVGIG (reference sequence). The CDR3 runs 13 residues. CDR3: CAWTPGYNSPLHF. In DNA form, the CDR3 reads TGTGCCTGGACGCCCGGCTATAATTCACCCCTCCACTTT.

This clone was counted a few times. The chain couples TRBV6-4 to TRBJ2-1, with D hard to call. The CDR3 runs 14 residues. Trimming took off 0 bases at V and 8 bases at J, with 11 bases between the two ends. Germline lookup yields CDR1 MRHNA and CDR2 SNTAGT. The CDR3 DNA follows: TGTGCCAGCAGTGACTCGGGCAGGTGGGATGAGCAGTTCTTC. Protein: CASSDSGRWDEQFF.

The gene calls are TRBV19 and TRBJ2-2; possibly TRBD1 or TRBD2 for D (6 bases each). V lost 1 base to trimming and J lost 4 bases, with 16 bases between them. This CDR3 is 17 amino acids long. The V gene's germline CDR1 is LNHDA and CDR2 SQIVND (reference sequence). The CDR3 spells CASSIAPGASGTGELFF. In DNA form, the CDR3 reads TGTGCCAGTAGTATAGCACCGGGGGCAAGCGGCACCGGGGAGCTGTTTTTT. Looking up the rest from reference TRBV19 and TRBJ2-2 gives the full variable domain: DGGITQSPKYLFRKEGQNVTLSCEQNLNHDAMYWYRQDPGQGLRLIYYSQIVNDFQKGDIAEGYSVSREKKESFPLTVTSAQKNPTAFYLCASSIAPGASGTGELFFGEGSRLTVL.

This chain links TRBV11-3 with TRBJ2-1; D ambiguous. This CDR3 comprises 14 residues. With 1 base removed from V and 4 bases from J, the gap between germline ends came to 8 bases. Looked up from germline, CDR1 is SGHNT and CDR2 is YENEEA. The CDR3 protein is CASSLAWGYNEQFF. The CDR3 DNA reads as TGTGCCAGCAGCTTAGCATGGGGATACAATGAGCAGTTCTTC.

The chain uses TRBV5-6 and TRBJ1-4; the D gene is possibly TRBD1 (5 bases). Germline lookup yields CDR1 SGHDT and CDR2 YYEEEE. The V and J ends lost 0 bases and 4 bases respectively, with 16 bases between them. The length of the CDR3 is 17 residues. In nucleotides, the CDR3 is TGTGCCAGCAGCTTGGCATTAACGTCAGGGAGTAATGAAAAACTGTTTTTT. Translating gives CASSLALTSGSNEKLFF.

V and J are TRBV5-1 and TRBJ2-7; perhaps TRBD2 as D (6 bases). V was shortened by 0 bases and J by 0 bases, with 13 bases between the two germline ends. CDR1 and CDR2 from the germline V gene are SGHRS and YFSETQ. The CDR3 length is 16 residues. CDR3 sequence: CASSLGPGELSYEQYF. The CDR3 DNA follows: TGCGCCAGCAGCTTGGGACCGGGGGAGCTCTCCTACGAGCAGTACTTC.